This entry describes one T cell receptor (beta chain). With constant-segment primers, 5'RACE yielded cDNA libraries of TCR alpha and TCR beta that carried sample barcodes and UMIs. TCRdb re-called the 5' RACE reads with MiXCR, one entry per CDR3 protein. There are about 560,000 distinct CDR3 sequences in the sample; approximately 18% occur only once, and 12% lies in the top ten. The sample is drawn from a study of T-cell memory formation after mild COVID-19. About the research overall: There were largely donor-specific TCR clusters.

V lost 5 bases and J lost 9; bases outside the gene matches: 8. The germline V gene has CDR1 SNHLY and CDR2 FYNNEI. This CDR3 comprises 14 residues. The material sequenced was PBMCs or a T cell subset sorted from them (not recorded which). The TCR originated in an adult woman who had mild COVID-19 (a few samples of this study predate the infection). Cell type and time point are not known. V gene TRBV2 combines with J gene TRBJ2-1; 9 positions agree with TRBD2. DNA for the CDR3: TGTGCCAGCAGTATGGGACTAGCCAACGGTGAGCAGTTCTTC. Its protein is CASSMGLANGEQFF.